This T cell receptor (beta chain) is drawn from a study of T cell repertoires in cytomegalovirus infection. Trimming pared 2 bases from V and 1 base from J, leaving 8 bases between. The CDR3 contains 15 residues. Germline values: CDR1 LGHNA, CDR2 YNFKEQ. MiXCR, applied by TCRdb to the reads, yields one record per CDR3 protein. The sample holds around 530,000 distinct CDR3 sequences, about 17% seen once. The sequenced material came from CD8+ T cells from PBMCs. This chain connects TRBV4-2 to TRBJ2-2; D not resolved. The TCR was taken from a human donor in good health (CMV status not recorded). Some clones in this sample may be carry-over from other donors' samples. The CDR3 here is CASSQSWGNTGELFF. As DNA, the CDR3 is TGTGCCAGCAGCCAATCTTGGGGGAACACCGGGGAGCTGTTTTTT.